This passage covers 28 T cell receptor beta chains from one sample sequenced in a study of identical twins. Each CDR3 protein is one row after TCRdb ran MiXCR on the 5' RACE reads. The repertoire holds over 600,000 distinct CDR3 sequences, with 21% as singletons. Another study also made use of these data, one on T cells expressing NK-cell markers.

Sequencing was done on a sample of PBMCs. These receptors all come from a woman aged 18-29 years in good health.

This clonotype was recorded at least ten times. This chain links TRBV29-1 with TRBJ2-2; either TRBD1 or TRBD2 may fit D (5 bases each). V lost 5 bases and J 5 bases, leaving 15 bases between the germline ends. This CDR3 comprises 14 residues. Germline CDR1 reads SQVTM; CDR2 reads ANQGSEA. The CDR3 DNA follows: TGCAGCGTTCTAGGAAGAGGGGAAACCGGGGAGCTGTTTTTT. It specifies CSVLGRGETGELFF.

V gene TRBV6-1 combines with J gene TRBJ2-7; TRBD1 might be the D (6 bases). Trimming shortened V by 8 bases and J by 4 bases, and 15 bases separated the two germline ends. CDR3 size: 13 residues. Germline CDR1 and CDR2: MNHNS and SASEGT. CDR3 sequence reads: CASLDRGLYEQYF. For the CDR3, the DNA is TGTGCCAGCCTGGACAGAGGGTTGTACGAGCAGTACTTC.

This clonotype has only a few counts. The V call is TRBV20-1, the J call TRBJ2-3; TRBD1 matches 9 bases. The ends lost 7 bases at V and 6 bases at J; junction bases unmatched: 11. Per the germline V gene, CDR1 is DFQATT and CDR2 is SNEGSKA (reference sequence). This CDR3 has 14 residues. This chain's CDR3 is CSGKQGAVTDTQYF. The CDR3 region has the DNA TGCAGTGGGAAACAGGGGGCGGTCACCGATACGCAGTATTTT.

The chain is built from TRBV5-1 and TRBJ1-2, with D unresolved. V was cut by 4 bases and J by 8 bases, with 18 bases left in between. The CDR3 totals 14 residues. Germline CDR1 reads SGHRS; CDR2 reads YFSETQ. CDR3 sequence (DNA): TGCGCCAGCAGCCAAGGGAACTCTATGGAGGGCTACACCTTC. Translation: CASSQGNSMEGYTF. The variable domain in full, with the rest retrieved from reference TRBV5-1 and TRBJ1-2, is KAGVTQTPRYLIKTRGQQVTLSCSPISGHRSVSWYQQTPGQGLQFLFEYFSETQRNKGNFPGRFSGRQFSNSRSEMNVSTLELGDSALYLCASSQGNSMEGYTFGSGTRLTVV.

The chain links TRBV20-1 to TRBJ2-2, with TRBD2 matching 9 bases. The V and J ends lost 4 bases and 6 bases, in that order; junction bases with no gene match: 18. The CDR3 contains 18 residues. Per germline, CDR1 DFQATT and CDR2 SNEGSKA (reference sequence). The CDR3 DNA reads TGCAGTGCTACATCAGGCGGGGGGGCCGATCCCAATCCCGGGGAGCTGTTTTTT. Residues: CSATSGGGADPNPGELFF.

This clonotype was seen more than once but under ten times. For the CDR3, the DNA is TGTGCCAGCGGACTGAGGCGAGGCGAGCAGTACTTC. It translates to CASGLRRGEQYF. This rearrangement joins TRBV12-3 or TRBV12-4 to TRBJ2-7, with TRBD2 as a possible D gene (5 bases). V lost 8 bases to trimming and J lost 6 bases, with 14 bases between them. The CDR3 length is 12 residues.

Only a few counts were recorded for this clonotype. The genes are TRBV6-5 and TRBJ2-7, with TRBD2 identical over 10 bases. CDR1 and CDR2 (germline): MNHEY, SVGAGI. V was pared by 2 bases and J by 2 bases, with 6 bases of the junction left unmatched. This CDR3 comprises 16 residues. CDR3 sequence reads: CASSYPPGLATYEQYF. For the CDR3, the DNA is TGTGCCAGCAGTTACCCCCCGGGACTAGCGACCTACGAGCAGTACTTC.

The sample holds a few counts of this clonotype. V and J are TRBV2 and TRBJ2-7; D may be TRBD1 (6 bases). With 10 bases removed from V and 4 bases from J, the gap between germline ends came to 20 bases. The CDR3 extends over 14 amino acids. Germline-derived CDR1 and CDR2 are SNHLY and FYNNEI. CDR3 amino acids: CATRRRGTNYEQYF. For the CDR3, the DNA is TGTGCCACCCGGAGGAGAGGGACAAATTACGAGCAGTACTTC. Supplemented by reference TRBV2 and TRBJ2-7, the full variable domain reads EPEVTQTPSHQVTQMGQEVILRCVPISNHLYFYWYRQILGQKVEFLVSFYNNEISEKSEIFDDQFSVERPDGSNFTLKIRSTKLEDSAMYFCATRRRGTNYEQYFGPGTRLTVT.

V and J are TRBV7-9 and TRBJ2-3, with 7 bases aligning to TRBD2. CDR1 is SEHNR, CDR2 FQNEAQ, per germline (reference sequence). CDR3 length: 13 amino acids. V trimming: 2 bases; J trimming: 6 bases; junction bases outside the gene matches: 2. The CDR3 DNA follows: TGTGCCAGCAGCTTATGGCGGGGGGATACGCAGTATTTT. Translated: CASSLWRGDTQYF.

At least ten counts were recorded for this clonotype. This sequence joins TRBV2 and TRBJ2-7; no clear D gene. The CDR3 extends over 12 amino acids. Trimming took 10 bases from V and 4 from J, leaving 14 bases between them. Germline CDR1 is SNHLY and CDR2 is FYNNEI. DNA of the CDR3: TGTGCCACAACAACTAATCCGTACGAGCAGTACTTC. Translating it yields CATTTNPYEQYF.

Here the CDR3 reads CASSGGQTLVAKNIQYF. CDR3 DNA sequence: TGTGCCAGCAGTGGGGGCCAGACTTTAGTAGCCAAAAACATTCAGTACTTC. The J gene is TRBJ2-4, the V gene TRBV6-4, with D possibly TRBD1 on 5 matching bases. In germline, CDR1 is MRHNA, CDR2 SNTAGT. V shed 4 bases and J shed 0 bases, with 16 bases lying between them. CDR3 length: 17 residues.

This clonotype occurred a few times. V and J are TRBV5-1 and TRBJ2-7, with D perhaps TRBD1 (5 bases). V shed 1 base and J shed 3 bases, with 11 bases lying between them. The CDR3 length is 14 residues. Germline-derived CDR1 and CDR2 are SGHRS and YFSETQ. For the CDR3, the DNA is TGCGCCAGCAGCTTGTCAGGGTTTTACTACGAGCAGTACTTC. Encoded protein: CASSLSGFYYEQYF.

In DNA, the CDR3 is TGTGCCAGCAGTTGGGGGACAGGGTCCTACAATGAGCAGTTCTTC. Its protein is CASSWGTGSYNEQFF. V gene TRBV27 combines with J gene TRBJ2-1, with 9 bases aligning to TRBD1. This CDR3 has 15 amino acids. Germline V CDR1 and CDR2: MNHEY, SMNVEV (reference sequence). The J segment lost 1 base and the V segment lost 4 bases, leaving 2 bases of the junction unmatched.

The DNA for the CDR3 is TGTGCCATCCCCAGAGCGGGGGGGATTAACGGGGAGCTGTTTTTT. Protein sequence: CAIPRAGGINGELFF. The chain couples TRBV12-3 or TRBV12-4 to TRBJ2-2; 10 nucleotides align to TRBD2. The J segment lost 7 bases and the V segment lost 10 bases, leaving 12 bases of the junction unmatched. This CDR3 has 15 amino acids.

The sample holds a few counts of this clonotype. The chain links TRBV20-1 to TRBJ1-2; D not certain. The CDR3 consists of 12 residues. The V and J ends lost 8 bases and 1 base respectively, with 11 bases between them. CDR1 and CDR2 (germline): DFQATT, SNEGSKA (reference sequence). The CDR3 DNA sequence: TGCAGTAAGCCCGAGGGTAACTATGGCTACACCTTC. Its protein is CSKPEGNYGYTF.

This clonotype has a count of ten or more. The chain links TRBV9 to TRBJ2-1; D remains ambiguous. CDR3 length: 15 residues. The germline V gene has CDR1 SGDLS and CDR2 YYNGEE. V was pared by 0 bases and J by 3 bases, with 10 bases between. CDR3 in amino acids: CASSVVVGSYNEQFF. The CDR3 DNA follows: TGTGCCAGCAGCGTAGTAGTGGGCAGCTACAATGAGCAGTTCTTC.

This chain uses TRBV9 with TRBJ2-7, with a possible D match to TRBD1 (5 bases). This CDR3 has 14 residues. Germline CDR1 and CDR2: SGDLS and YYNGEE. V was clipped by 4 bases and J by 0 bases, with 11 bases between them. The CDR3 here is CASSPQTASYEQYF. The CDR3 DNA sequence: TGTGCCAGCAGCCCCCAGACAGCCTCCTACGAGCAGTACTTC. Drawing the rest from reference TRBV9 and TRBJ2-7, the complete variable domain is DSGVTQTPKHLITATGQRVTLRCSPRSGDLSVYWYQQSLDQGLQFLIQYYNGEERAKGNILERFSAQQFPDLHSELNLSSLELGDSALYFCASSPQTASYEQYFGPGTRLTVT.

The CDR3 DNA reads as TGTGCCAGCAGCTTAGGGGTCGCGCAGGGCGATGAGCAGTTCTTC. As protein: CASSLGVAQGDEQFF. V usage is TRBV11-3 and J usage is TRBJ2-1, with TRBD1 as a possible D gene (5 bases). Germline-derived CDR1 and CDR2 are SGHNT and YENEEA. V gave up 1 base and J gave up 8 bases, with 15 bases separating them. The CDR3 length is 15 residues.

The V call is TRBV5-1, the J call TRBJ2-3; no clear D gene. Trimming removed 5 bases from V and 3 bases from J, with 10 bases in between. Germline V gene sequence: CDR1 SGHRS, CDR2 YFSETQ. The CDR3 contains 13 residues. CDR3 nucleotide sequence: TGCGCCAGCAGTGGCCTACTTACAGATACGCAGTATTTT. Amino acids: CASSGLLTDTQYF.

The V and J genes are TRBV29-1 and TRBJ2-3, with D perhaps matching TRBD2 (5 bases). The V gene's germline CDR1 is SQVTM and CDR2 ANQGSEA. V lost 1 base and J lost 0, with 8 bases in between. This CDR3 is built from 14 residues. The CDR3 loop reads CSVEGAASTDTQYF. The CDR3, as DNA: TGCAGCGTTGAAGGAGCGGCTAGCACAGATACGCAGTATTTT.

This clonotype has a handful of counts. CDR3 region: CSARDHRADTQYF. The CDR3 DNA reads as TGCAGTGCTAGAGACCACAGGGCAGATACGCAGTATTTT. The chain employs TRBV20-1 and TRBJ2-3; D is possibly TRBD1 (6 bases). Germline lookup yields CDR1 DFQATT and CDR2 SNEGSKA (reference sequence). The CDR3 runs 13 residues. Trimming left V 0 bases short and J 4 bases short, with 8 bases between.

This clonotype appeared many times. V gene TRBV5-1 combines with J gene TRBJ1-2; D is possibly TRBD1 (6 bases). Trimming shortened V by 5 bases and J by 7 bases, and 24 bases separated the two germline ends. The CDR3 length is 16 residues. CDR1 is SGHRS and CDR2 is YFSETQ in the germline V gene. CDR3 bases: TGCGCCAGCAGACCACTGACGGGTGTAACAGGGTTTGGCTACACCTTC. Its protein product is CASRPLTGVTGFGYTF.

The DNA for the CDR3 is TGCAGCGCCCGAGCTCGGCGCGCCAGCGGGGGGGATACGCAGTATTTT. This gives the protein CSARARRASGGDTQYF. The gene calls are TRBV29-1 and TRBJ2-3; 9 nucleotides agree with TRBD2. The CDR3 length is 16 residues. Germline trimming cut 7 bases from V and 6 bases from J; bases unmatched to any gene: 17. Germline loops: CDR1 SQVTM, CDR2 ANQGSEA.

This clonotype was recorded a few times. The chain couples TRBV12-3 or TRBV12-4 to TRBJ2-1, with TRBD1 identical over 11 bases. This CDR3 is built from 19 residues. J lost 1 base, V lost 5 bases, and 13 bases had no gene match. The CDR3 loop is CASSHRTGGNMGSYNEQFF. For the CDR3, the DNA is TGTGCCAGCAGTCATCGGACAGGGGGCAATATGGGATCCTACAATGAGCAGTTCTTC.

CDR3 region: CASHGGRGSTDTQYF. CDR3 sequence (DNA): TGTGCCAGCCACGGGGGGCGGGGGAGCACAGATACGCAGTATTTT. The V call is TRBV7-2, the J call TRBJ2-3; D possibly corresponds to TRBD2 (7 bases). Germline CDR1 is SGHTA and CDR2 is FQGNSA. CDR3 size: 15 residues. V was cut by 8 bases and J by 0 bases, with 15 bases left in between.

This chain's CDR3 is CASSFETSGRETQYF. The CDR3 nucleotides are TGTGCCAGCAGTTTCGAGACTAGCGGGAGGGAGACCCAGTACTTC. The V call is TRBV6-5, the J call TRBJ2-5, with 13 bases lining up with TRBD2. V dropped 4 bases and J dropped 5; count of bases not matched to a gene: 4. This CDR3 contains 15 residues. Looked up from germline, CDR1 is MNHEY and CDR2 is SVGAGI.

The table lists this clonotype with a few counts. This chain uses TRBV20-1 with TRBJ2-1, with D perhaps matching TRBD2 (6 bases). This CDR3 contains 13 residues. In germline, CDR1 is DFQATT, CDR2 SNEGSKA (reference sequence). V was clipped by 1 base and J by 6 bases, with 10 bases between them. CDR3 DNA sequence: TGCAGTGCTAGAGGCGGGAATGGCAATGAGCAGTTCTTC. This encodes CSARGGNGNEQFF.

The chain uses TRBV7-6 and TRBJ2-5; D is perhaps TRBD1 or TRBD2 (7 bases each). The CDR3 sequence is 15 residues long. Looked up from germline, CDR1 is SGHVS and CDR2 is FNYEAQ. Trimming cost V 5 bases and J 4 bases, with 17 bases left between them. CDR3 loop: CASSQTRGGVETQYF. The CDR3 DNA reads as TGTGCCAGCAGCCAAACCAGGGGGGGCGTAGAGACCCAGTACTTC.